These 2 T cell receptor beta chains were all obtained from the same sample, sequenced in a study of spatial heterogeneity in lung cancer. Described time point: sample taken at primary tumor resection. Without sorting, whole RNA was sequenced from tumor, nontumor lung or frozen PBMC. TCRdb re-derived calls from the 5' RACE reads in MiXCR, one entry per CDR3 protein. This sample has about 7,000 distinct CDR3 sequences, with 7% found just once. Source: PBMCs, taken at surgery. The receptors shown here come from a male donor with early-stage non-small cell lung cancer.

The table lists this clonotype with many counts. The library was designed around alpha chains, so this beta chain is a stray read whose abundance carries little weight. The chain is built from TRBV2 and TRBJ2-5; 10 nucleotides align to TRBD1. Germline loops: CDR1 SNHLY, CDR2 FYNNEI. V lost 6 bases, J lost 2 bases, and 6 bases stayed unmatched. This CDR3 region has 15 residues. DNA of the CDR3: TGTGCCAGCAGCCCCGGGACAGGGGCTCAAGAGACCCAGTACTTC. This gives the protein CASSPGTGAQETQYF.

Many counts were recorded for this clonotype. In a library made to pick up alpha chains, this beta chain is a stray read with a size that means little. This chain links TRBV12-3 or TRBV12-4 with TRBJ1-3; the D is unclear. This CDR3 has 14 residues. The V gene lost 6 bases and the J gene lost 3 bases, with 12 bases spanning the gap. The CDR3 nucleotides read TGTGCCAGCAGCGTCAACTGGGGTGGAAACACCATATATTTT. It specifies CASSVNWGGNTIYF.